The 27 T cell receptor beta chains below come from one sample, sequenced in a study of patients and donors after allogeneic stem cell transplantation. TCRdb reprocessed the RT-PCR reads via MiXCR and lists one record per CDR3 protein. The sample lists approximately 20,000 distinct CDR3 sequences; around 4.5% were seen once. The sequencing input was blood, either unsorted or a sorted T cell fraction (not recorded which). These receptor sequences come from a human donor who was either an allogeneic HSCT recipient or a stem cell or donor lymphocyte infusion donor (not recorded which). It is not recorded whose cells these are; they may come from a transplant donor.

This clonotype was picked up many times. The CDR3 sequence: CASSYDRGGNTGELFF. As DNA, the CDR3 is TGTGCCAGCAGTTACGATCGGGGCGGGAACACCGGGGAGCTGTTTTTT. The V gene is TRBV2, the J gene TRBJ2-2, with D possibly being TRBD1 or TRBD2 (5 bases each). The CDR3 is 16 amino acids. Between the trimmed V and J ends, which lost 5 bases and 1 base, there was a span of 14 bases. Germline lookup yields CDR1 SNHLY and CDR2 FYNNEI.

This clonotype was counted between two and nine times. The genes are TRBV20-1 and TRBJ2-1, with TRBD2 as a possible D gene (6 bases). The germline gives CDR1 DFQATT, CDR2 SNEGSKA (reference sequence). The CDR3 has 13 amino acids. Trimming stripped 3 bases from V and 6 bases from J, with 12 bases between. The CDR3 reads CSASIGSFNEQFF. In DNA form, the CDR3 reads TGCAGTGCTAGTATCGGGAGCTTCAATGAGCAGTTCTTC.

The chain employs TRBV5-4 and TRBJ2-2; no clear D. This CDR3 spans 11 amino acids. Trimming pared 7 bases from V and 7 bases from J, leaving 8 bases between. Germline assignment: CDR1 SGHNT and CDR2 YYREEE (reference sequence). CDR3 residues: CASPFGGELFF. The CDR3 coding sequence is TGTGCCAGCCCGTTCGGCGGGGAGCTGTTTTTT.

To note about this clonotype: This sequence may be a read error, since a much larger clone differs from it by one base. CDR3 loop: CSAPGQGAAYGYTF. Written as DNA, the CDR3 is TGCAGTGCTCCAGGACAGGGGGCGGCCTATGGCTACACCTTC. This chain connects TRBV20-1 to TRBJ1-2; 11 bases map to TRBD1. The J segment lost 4 bases and the V segment lost 5 bases, leaving 6 bases of the junction unmatched. CDR3 length: 14 residues. The V gene's germline CDR1 is DFQATT and CDR2 SNEGSKA (reference sequence).

This clonotype came up many times. J is TRBJ2-1 and V is TRBV6-1, with 10 bases aligning to TRBD1. CDR3 length equals 16 residues. V lost 6 bases to trimming and J lost 4 bases; unmatched junction nucleotides: 9. The V gene's germline CDR1 is MNHNS and CDR2 SASEGT. Here the CDR3 reads CASREGTGDWYNEQFF. Here the CDR3 DNA reads TGTGCCAGCAGGGAGGGGACAGGGGATTGGTACAATGAGCAGTTCTTC.

This clonotype was seen only a few times. J is TRBJ2-5 and V is TRBV5-1; TRBD1 might be the D (6 bases). Germline loops: CDR1 SGHRS, CDR2 YFSETQ. Trimming cost V 3 bases and J 0 bases, with 12 bases left between them. This CDR3 comprises 15 residues. CDR3: CASSSGTTDQETQYF. CDR3 DNA: TGCGCCAGCAGCTCCGGGACAACAGACCAAGAGACCCAGTACTTC. Full variable domain (missing parts from reference TRBV5-1 and TRBJ2-5): KAGVTQTPRYLIKTRGQQVTLSCSPISGHRSVSWYQQTPGQGLQFLFEYFSETQRNKGNFPGRFSGRQFSNSRSEMNVSTLELGDSALYLCASSSGTTDQETQYFGPGTRLLVL.

This clonotype was found many times. The chain is built from TRBV28 and TRBJ1-5; TRBD1 might be the D (5 bases). With 5 bases removed from V and 4 bases from J, the gap between germline ends came to 12 bases. The germline V gene has CDR1 MDHEN and CDR2 SYDVKM. CDR3 length: 14 amino acids. CDR3 sequence reads: CASSQRGRNQPQHF. CDR3 bases: TGTGCCAGCAGTCAGAGGGGTCGTAATCAGCCCCAGCATTTT.

This clonotype was seen at least ten times. This chain connects TRBV28 to TRBJ1-1; TRBD1 matches 9 bases. CDR1 is MDHEN, CDR2 SYDVKM, per germline. J lost 0 bases, V lost 5 bases, and 7 bases had no gene match. The CDR3 totals 16 residues. CDR3 sequence: CASSHRTGVMNTEAFF. The CDR3 region has the DNA TGTGCCAGCAGTCATCGGACAGGGGTCATGAACACTGAAGCTTTCTTT.

Many counts were recorded for this clonotype. The V call is TRBV5-1, the J call TRBJ1-2, with 8 bases aligning to TRBD1. This CDR3 has 13 amino acids. The J segment lost 8 bases and the V segment lost 4 bases, leaving 7 bases of the junction unmatched. Germline CDR1 and CDR2: SGHRS and YFSETQ. The CDR3 protein is CASSNPDRDGYTF. The DNA for the CDR3 is TGCGCCAGCAGCAACCCGGACAGGGACGGCTACACCTTC.

This clonotype was seen many times. This sequence joins TRBV5-1 and TRBJ2-1; a weak D match, TRBD1 (5 bases). The V and J ends lost 1 base and 5 bases respectively, with 7 bases between them. CDR1 is SGHRS and CDR2 is YFSETQ in the germline V gene. The CDR3 sequence is 13 residues long. CDR3 loop: CASSLWGNNEQFF. In DNA, the CDR3 is TGCGCCAGCAGCTTGTGGGGCAACAATGAGCAGTTCTTC. Combining the CDR3 with reference TRBV5-1 and TRBJ2-1 gives the whole variable domain KAGVTQTPRYLIKTRGQQVTLSCSPISGHRSVSWYQQTPGQGLQFLFEYFSETQRNKGNFPGRFSGRQFSNSRSEMNVSTLELGDSALYLCASSLWGNNEQFFGPGTRLTVL.

The rearrangement joins TRBV6-5 to TRBJ1-1; 9 positions match TRBD1. This CDR3 region has 14 residues. The germline V gene encodes CDR1 MNHEY and CDR2 SVGAGI. V gave up 4 bases and J gave up 6 bases; unmatched junction bases: 6. CDR3 amino acids: CASSSLQGASEAFF. The DNA of the CDR3 is TGTGCCAGCAGTTCCCTACAGGGGGCGTCTGAAGCTTTCTTT.

Turning to this clonotype: This could be a read error, since a much larger clone is one nucleotide away. The CDR3 spells CASAPTPNTGELLF. In DNA, the CDR3 is TGCGCCAGCGCTCCCACTCCAAACACCGGGGAGCTGCTTTTT. The chain is built from TRBV5-1 and TRBJ2-2, with TRBD2 as a possible D gene (5 bases). There are 14 residues in the CDR3. Germline V lookup: CDR1 SGHRS, CDR2 YFSETQ.

There are many counts of this clonotype. V is TRBV3-1 and J is TRBJ2-5; D unclear. CDR1 is LGHDT, CDR2 YNNKEL, per germline (reference sequence). V lost 1 base and J lost 2, with 2 bases in between. CDR3 length: 12 amino acids. The CDR3 region is CASSQVQETQYF. Here the CDR3 DNA reads TGTGCCAGCAGCCAAGTACAAGAGACCCAGTACTTC.

This clonotype was detected only a few times. The CDR3 region is CAIKGSEVGRTEAFF. For the CDR3, the DNA is TGTGCCATCAAGGGTTCTGAGGTGGGTAGAACTGAAGCTTTCTTT. V usage is TRBV10-3 and J usage is TRBJ1-1, with D uncertain. Germline V gene data show CDR1 as ENHRY and CDR2 as SYGVKD. CDR3 length: 15 residues. V was shortened by 7 bases and J by 5 bases, with 20 bases between the two germline ends.

This clonotype appeared many times. The chain joins TRBV27 to TRBJ1-5, with 10 positions matching TRBD1. V lost 2 bases to trimming and J lost 5 bases; unmatched junction nucleotides: 9. This CDR3 has 17 residues. In germline, CDR1 is MNHEY, CDR2 SMNVEV (reference sequence). The chain's CDR3 is CASSLKPVGQGDQPQHF. CDR3 sequence (DNA): TGTGCCAGCAGTTTAAAGCCTGTCGGACAGGGGGATCAGCCCCAGCATTTT.

Concerning this clonotype itself: A read error may be the cause here, since a much bigger clone is one base away. The V gene is TRBV7-2, the J gene TRBJ1-5; no reliable D call. The CDR3 is 12 amino acids. The germline V gene encodes CDR1 SGHTA and CDR2 FQGNSA. CDR3 nucleotide sequence: TGTGCCAGCAGCCCGAGGGATCAGCCCCGGCATTTT. It codes for CASSPRDQPRHF.

In this sample, this clonotype turned up many times. DNA of the CDR3: TGTGCCAGCACCGAGTCGGGGGATACGCAGTATTTT. This encodes CASTESGDTQYF. This chain connects TRBV7-9 to TRBJ2-3; tentatively, D is TRBD2 (5 bases). This CDR3 is 12 amino acids long. CDR1 is SEHNR and CDR2 is FQNEAQ in the germline V gene (reference sequence). Trimming removed 7 bases at V and 6 bases at J, with 11 bases between.

This clonotype came up a few times. The chain recombines TRBV6-5 with TRBJ2-7; TRBD1 aligns across 8 bases. The CDR3 has 15 residues. Germline CDR1 and CDR2: MNHEY and SVGAGI. The trim removed 4 bases at V and 3 bases at J, leaving 8 bases unmatched. CDR3 loop: CASSSLQGARYEQYF. The CDR3 nucleotides are TGTGCCAGCAGTTCACTCCAGGGGGCGCGCTACGAGCAGTACTTC.

This clonotype was picked up many times. This rearrangement joins TRBV5-8 to TRBJ2-5; D may correspond to TRBD1 or TRBD2 (5 bases each). The V and J ends lost 4 bases and 5 bases respectively, with 18 bases between them. Germline CDR1 reads SGHTS; CDR2 reads YDEGEE. This CDR3 region has 15 residues. In DNA form, the CDR3 reads TGTGCCAGCAGCGGGGGTTCTAGGATGTGGGAGACCCAGTACTTC. Translating it yields CASSGGSRMWETQYF.

This clonotype was picked up many times. The chain uses TRBV12-3 or TRBV12-4 and TRBJ2-1, with D perhaps matching TRBD1 or TRBD2 (5 bases each). Deletions cut 5 bases from V and 10 bases from J, with 9 bases between. This CDR3 spans 11 amino acids. The CDR3 loop reads CASSGTREQFF. The DNA of the CDR3 is TGTGCCAGCAGTGGGACCAGAGAGCAGTTCTTC.

The chain recombines TRBV7-9 with TRBJ1-4; no firm D call. The CDR3 loop spans 15 amino acids. CDR1 is SEHNR, CDR2 FQNEAQ, per germline (reference sequence). Trimming cost V 4 bases and J 2 bases, with 11 bases left between them. CDR3 sequence: CASSSGWRTNEKLFF. In nucleotides, the CDR3 is TGTGCCAGCAGCTCGGGGTGGAGGACTAATGAAAAACTGTTTTTT.

Ten or more counts support this clonotype. The chain couples TRBV7-9 to TRBJ2-7; D gene ambiguous. V was trimmed by 3 bases and J by 0 bases, leaving 12 bases between them. This CDR3 is built from 15 residues. From germline, CDR1 is SEHNR and CDR2 FQNEAQ (reference sequence). The CDR3 bases are TGTGCCAGCAGCTTGGATGGTTCTAGCTCCTACGAGCAGTACTTC. Translating it yields CASSLDGSSSYEQYF.

This clonotype was recorded at least ten times. The chain employs TRBV2 and TRBJ2-5; TRBD2 is a possible D gene (6 bases). The CDR3 is 13 residues long. Germline V lookup: CDR1 SNHLY, CDR2 FYNNEI. The germline V and J ends were trimmed by 6 bases and 4 bases, with 12 bases remaining between them. The CDR3 protein is CASSPGLTETQYF. The CDR3 coding sequence is TGTGCCAGCAGCCCGGGACTGACAGAGACCCAGTACTTC.

V is TRBV24-1 and J is TRBJ2-7; 10 positions match TRBD1. V lost 3 bases and J lost 7; bases outside the gene matches: 17. Germline V lookup: CDR1 KGHDR, CDR2 SFDVKD. The CDR3 covers 18 residues. The chain's CDR3 is CATSDPPGRGTGVGEQYF. The CDR3 nucleotides read TGTGCCACCAGTGATCCCCCCGGTAGGGGGACAGGGGTTGGGGAGCAGTACTTC.

This clonotype came up many times. The chain employs TRBV9 and TRBJ2-1; D is uncertain. The V gene lost 0 bases and the J gene lost 9 bases, with 4 bases spanning the gap. This CDR3 has 11 amino acids. Germline-derived CDR1 and CDR2 are SGDLS and YYNGEE. The CDR3 spells CASSVEGEQFF. The DNA for the CDR3 is TGTGCCAGCAGCGTAGAGGGTGAGCAGTTCTTC. The full variable domain, in which reference TRBV9 and TRBJ2-1 provide the parts outside the CDR3, is DSGVTQTPKHLITATGQRVTLRCSPRSGDLSVYWYQQSLDQGLQFLIQYYNGEERAKGNILERFSAQQFPDLHSELNLSSLELGDSALYFCASSVEGEQFFGPGTRLTVL.

This clonotype was recorded many times. The chain has TRBV11-2 and TRBJ1-1, with TRBD1 as a possible D gene (5 bases). Trimming stripped 5 bases from V and 10 bases from J, with 17 bases between. The CDR3 runs to 13 residues. Germline V gives CDR1 SGHAT, CDR2 FQNNGV. CDR3 in amino acids: CASSAGGASAAFF. As DNA, the CDR3 is TGTGCCAGCAGCGCCGGTGGGGCCTCTGCAGCTTTCTTT.

This clonotype was observed many times. The J gene is TRBJ1-1, the V gene TRBV29-1; D remains unclear. V dropped 7 bases and J dropped 0 bases, with 12 bases sitting between them. CDR3 length: 13 residues. In germline, CDR1 is SQVTM, CDR2 ANQGSEA. The CDR3 here is CSATGQMNTEAFF. The CDR3 nucleotides read TGCAGCGCCACCGGGCAGATGAACACTGAAGCTTTCTTT.